What follows are 11 T cell receptor beta chains derived from one specimen sequenced in a study of blood T cells in healthy people across ages (dated by TCRdb to about 2015). The method was 5' RACE. TCRdb names Illumina HiSeq 2500 as the instrument used. A second PCR of roughly 7 to 12 cycles was performed with a sample-barcoded 5' primer and a J-beta primer mix. TCRdb reran the public reads through fastp at Q25 and MiXCR, keeping productive beta chains. Every entry covers one CDR3 protein and lists the most common genes and DNA from its rows. The sample table contains about 1.1 million distinct CDR3 sequences; only one count was recorded for more than 30% of them. About an eighth of the sample lies in the top ten. Sample: blood. The receptors were gathered from a man aged 18 to 30 in good health.

This clonotype turned up a few times. V usage is TRBV5-6 and J usage is TRBJ1-2, with D possibly matching TRBD1 (5 bases). Per the germline V gene, CDR1 is SGHDT and CDR2 is YYEEEE. V was shortened by 4 bases and J by 2 bases, with 12 bases between the two germline ends. CDR3 length: 14 amino acids. As DNA, the CDR3 is TGTGCCAGCAGCATCCGGGACGGGAACTATGGCTACACCTTC. This gives the protein CASSIRDGNYGYTF.

The chain employs TRBV20-1 and TRBJ1-1; TRBD1 aligns across 8 bases. Trimming at V came to 1 base and at J to 4 bases, leaving 23 bases not matched to a gene. Germline lookup yields CDR1 DFQATT and CDR2 SNEGSKA (reference sequence). This CDR3 is built from 20 residues. The DNA of the CDR3 is TGCAGTGCTAGAGTCGATTATACCAGGGGGCTGGGATCCAGGGCCACTGAAGCTTTCTTT. It encodes CSARVDYTRGLGSRATEAFF.

The chain links TRBV7-9 to TRBJ1-3, with 9 nucleotides matching TRBD1. The V gene's germline CDR1 is SEHNR and CDR2 FQNEAQ (reference sequence). V shed 8 bases and J 6 bases; nucleotides not matched to a gene: 8. CDR3 length: 14 amino acids. Written as DNA, the CDR3 is TGTGCCAGCCGGGGACAGGGAACGGAAAACACCATATATTTT. This sequence encodes CASRGQGTENTIYF.

The V call is TRBV29-1, the J call TRBJ1-2; 9 nucleotides align to TRBD1. CDR1 SQVTM and CDR2 ANQGSEA come from the germline V gene. The junction had 12 bases not matched to a gene; V was cut back by 6 bases and J by 4 bases. The CDR3 length is 15 residues. The CDR3 sequence is CSVVRGDRAGYGYTF. In nucleotides, the CDR3 is TGCAGCGTCGTTCGGGGGGACAGGGCTGGCTATGGCTACACCTTC.

This clonotype was seen more than once but under ten times. The chain carries TRBV4-3 and TRBJ1-3, with a weak D call TRBD1 (5 bases). Trimming took 3 bases from V and 5 from J, leaving 8 bases between them. Germline-derived CDR1 and CDR2 are LGHNA and YSLEER. This CDR3 is 13 amino acids long. CDR3 DNA: TGCGCCAGCAGCCAGGGACCCCGAAACACCATATATTTT. Its protein is CASSQGPRNTIYF.

This clonotype was counted a few times. V gene TRBV24-1 combines with J gene TRBJ2-1, with TRBD1 as a possible D gene (6 bases). The CDR3 sequence is 15 residues long. With 6 bases removed from V and 2 bases from J, the gap between germline ends came to 13 bases. Germline-derived CDR1 and CDR2 are KGHDR and SFDVKD. The CDR3 coding sequence is TGTGCCACCAGTCCGACAGGTACGCCCTACAATGAGCAGTTCTTC. It translates to CATSPTGTPYNEQFF.

The chain recombines TRBV4-3 with TRBJ1-1; 9 bases map to TRBD1. The CDR3 has 16 amino acids. In germline, CDR1 is LGHNA, CDR2 YSLEER. V lost 5 bases, J lost 7 bases, and 14 bases stayed unmatched. The CDR3 DNA sequence: TGCGCCAGCAGCTGCAGAACCGACAGGGGGTTGGTTGAAGCTTTCTTT. Its translation: CASSCRTDRGLVEAFF.

Concerning this clonotype itself: The junction and the germline gene differ at one end; a read error may be behind it. The J gene is TRBJ2-3, the V gene TRBV4-2; D is tentatively TRBD1 or TRBD2 (5 bases each). The CDR3 extends over 17 amino acids. Germline V gene data show CDR1 as LGHNA and CDR2 as YNFKEQ. The CDR3: CASSRMTLGVGTDTQYF. The CDR3 DNA reads TGCGCCAGCAGCCGAATGACCCTGGGGGTTGGCACAGATACGCAGTATTTT.

V gene TRBV7-9 combines with J gene TRBJ2-7, with 8 bases fitting TRBD1. There are 14 residues in the CDR3. Germline V gives CDR1 SEHNR, CDR2 FQNEAQ (reference sequence). Germline trimming cut 7 bases from V and 7 bases from J; bases unmatched to any gene: 12. The CDR3 loop is CASILTGGLNEQYF. The CDR3 bases are TGTGCCAGCATCCTTACAGGGGGTTTAAATGAGCAGTACTTC.

The genes are TRBV5-1 and TRBJ2-2; D is uncertain. The CDR3 runs 11 residues. Looked up from germline, CDR1 is SGHRS and CDR2 is YFSETQ. V was trimmed by 6 bases and J by 10 bases, leaving 10 bases between them. The CDR3 loop reads CASKVGSELFF. CDR3 coding DNA: TGCGCCAGCAAGGTAGGGTCGGAGCTGTTTTTT.

CDR3: CASSLSYGRTDTQYF. The CDR3 nucleotides read TGTGCCAGCAGTTTATCGTACGGACGCACAGATACGCAGTATTTT. This chain joins TRBV27 and TRBJ2-3, with D uncertain. This CDR3 region has 15 residues. V lost 0 bases and J lost 1, with 8 bases in between. Germline V gene lookup returns CDR1 MNHEY and CDR2 SMNVEV (reference sequence).